One and the same sample provided the 8 T cell receptor beta chains below, sequenced in a study of cytomegalovirus exposure and HLA in healthy donors. In the PCR, 60 Vbeta and 13 Jbeta primers were used. Clones were sequenced by immunoSEQ multiplex PCR, and TCRdb holds only the in-frame ones, with some missing. The data hold 150,000 to 200,000 clones, with 65% to 80% observed a single time. Sequencing was done on a sample of PBMCs. Source of these receptors: a male donor in good health and CMV-seronegative.

The gene calls are TRBV10-3 and TRBJ1-6; the D gene is possibly TRBD1 (5 bases). Germline V gene lookup returns CDR1 ENHRY and CDR2 SYGVKD. Trimming cost V 3 bases and J 9 bases, with 18 bases left between them. The CDR3 is 16 residues long. This CDR3 is CAISEGSGGSGSPLHF. The CDR3 coding sequence is TGTGCCATCAGTGAAGGATCGGGGGGGAGTGGTTCACCCCTCCACTTT.

The genes are TRBV18 and TRBJ2-2; 9 nucleotides agree with TRBD1. The CDR3 totals 20 residues. The germline V gene encodes CDR1 KGHSH and CDR2 LQKENI. Trimming took 3 bases from V and 0 from J; bases not matched to a gene: 14. The CDR3 coding sequence is TGTGCCAGCTCACCGATCTTGACAGGGGGGTCCCTCGCGAACACCGGGGAGCTGTTTTTT. This sequence encodes CASSPILTGGSLANTGELFF.

The rearrangement joins TRBV30 to TRBJ2-7, with a weak D call TRBD2 (5 bases). Germline CDR1 GTSNPN, CDR2 SVGIG (reference sequence). Trimming removed 1 base at V and 0 bases at J, with 10 bases between. The CDR3 runs 14 residues. The CDR3: CAWSGGSSSYEQYF. The CDR3 DNA sequence: TGTGCCTGGAGTGGAGGGTCCAGCTCCTACGAGCAGTACTTC.

The chain has TRBV7-2 and TRBJ2-1, with 7 bases aligning to TRBD2. This CDR3 spans 15 amino acids. CDR1 and CDR2 from the germline V gene are SGHTA and FQGNSA. J lost 6 bases, V lost 3 bases, and 8 bases had no gene match. The CDR3 spells CASSFSPGRGNEQFF. CDR3 DNA: TGTGCCAGCAGCTTTTCCCCGGGGAGGGGCAATGAGCAGTTCTTC.

The chain carries TRBV2 and TRBJ2-1; perhaps TRBD1 as D (6 bases). This CDR3 comprises 16 residues. The V end lost 7 bases, the J end lost 5 bases, and 21 bases lay between the germline ends. Germline assignment: CDR1 SNHLY and CDR2 FYNNEI. CDR3: CASIWGSPQGHNEQFF. The DNA of the CDR3 is TGTGCCAGCATTTGGGGGAGCCCACAGGGCCACAATGAGCAGTTCTTC.

This chain connects TRBV28 to TRBJ2-7; D perhaps matches TRBD1 (6 bases). The CDR3 extends over 12 amino acids. The ends were cut back, 9 bases at V and 2 bases at J, with 11 bases in the middle. In germline, CDR1 is MDHEN, CDR2 SYDVKM. The CDR3 loop is CASKQGPYEQYF. The CDR3 DNA reads as TGTGCCAGTAAACAGGGACCCTACGAGCAGTACTTC.

The rearrangement uses TRBV2 and TRBJ1-5; 9 nucleotides match TRBD1. Germline V lookup: CDR1 SNHLY, CDR2 FYNNEI. The CDR3 contains 15 residues. Trimming removed 10 bases from V and 1 base from J; junction bases left unmatched: 8. The CDR3 is CATRTGEWSNQPQHF. The DNA of the CDR3 is TGTGCCACCCGGACAGGGGAGTGGAGCAATCAGCCCCAGCATTTT. Filled out from reference TRBV2 and TRBJ1-5, the complete variable domain reads EPEVTQTPSHQVTQMGQEVILRCVPISNHLYFYWYRQILGQKVEFLVSFYNNEISEKSEIFDDQFSVERPDGSNFTLKIRSTKLEDSAMYFCATRTGEWSNQPQHFGDGTRLSIL.

The CDR3 sequence is CASSTSGEDTQYF. The CDR3, as DNA: TGTGCCAGCAGTACTTCAGGGGAAGATACGCAGTATTTT. The chain combines TRBV6-5 with TRBJ2-3, with D perhaps matching TRBD1 (6 bases). Germline values: CDR1 MNHEY, CDR2 SVGAGI. The CDR3 is 13 residues long. V gave up 5 bases and J gave up 5 bases, with 11 bases separating them.